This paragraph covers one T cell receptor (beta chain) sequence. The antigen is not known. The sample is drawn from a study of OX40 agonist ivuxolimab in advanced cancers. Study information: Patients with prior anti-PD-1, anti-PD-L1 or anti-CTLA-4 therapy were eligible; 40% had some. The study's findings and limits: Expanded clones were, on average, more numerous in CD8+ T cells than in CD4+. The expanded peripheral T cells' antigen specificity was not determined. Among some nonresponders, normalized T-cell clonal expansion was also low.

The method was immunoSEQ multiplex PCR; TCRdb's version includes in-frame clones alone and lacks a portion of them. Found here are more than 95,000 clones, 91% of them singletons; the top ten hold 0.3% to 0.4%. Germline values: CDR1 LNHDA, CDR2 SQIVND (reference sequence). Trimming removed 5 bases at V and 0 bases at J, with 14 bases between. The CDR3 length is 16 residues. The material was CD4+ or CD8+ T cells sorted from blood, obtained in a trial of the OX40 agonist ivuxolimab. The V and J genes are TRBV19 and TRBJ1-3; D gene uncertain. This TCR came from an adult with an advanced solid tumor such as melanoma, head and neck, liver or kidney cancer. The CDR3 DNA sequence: TGTGCCAGTAGTGATAGGAGCCGCCACTCTGGAAACACCATATATTTT. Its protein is CASSDRSRHSGNTIYF.